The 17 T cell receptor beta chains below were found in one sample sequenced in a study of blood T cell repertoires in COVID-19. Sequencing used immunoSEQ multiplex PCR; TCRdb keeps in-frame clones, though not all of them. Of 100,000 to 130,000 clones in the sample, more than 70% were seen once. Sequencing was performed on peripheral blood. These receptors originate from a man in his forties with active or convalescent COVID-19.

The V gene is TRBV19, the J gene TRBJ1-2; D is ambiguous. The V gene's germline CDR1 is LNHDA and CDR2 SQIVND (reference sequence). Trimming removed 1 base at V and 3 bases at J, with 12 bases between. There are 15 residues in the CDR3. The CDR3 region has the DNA TGTGCCAGTAGTATAGGTGTCTGGGAGCACTATGGCTACACCTTC. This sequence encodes CASSIGVWEHYGYTF.

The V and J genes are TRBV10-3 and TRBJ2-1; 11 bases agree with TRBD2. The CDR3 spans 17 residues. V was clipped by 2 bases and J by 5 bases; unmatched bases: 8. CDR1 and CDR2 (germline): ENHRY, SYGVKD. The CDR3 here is CAISEPPVLAGDNEQFF. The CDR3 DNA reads TGTGCCATCAGTGAGCCCCCCGTACTAGCGGGAGACAATGAGCAGTTCTTC.

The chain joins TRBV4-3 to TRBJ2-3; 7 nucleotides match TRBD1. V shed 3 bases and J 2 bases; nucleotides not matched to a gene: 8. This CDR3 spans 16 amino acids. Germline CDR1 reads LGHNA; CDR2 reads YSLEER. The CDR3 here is CASSQAPTGITDTQYF. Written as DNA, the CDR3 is TGCGCCAGCAGCCAGGCCCCGACAGGGATCACAGATACGCAGTATTTT.

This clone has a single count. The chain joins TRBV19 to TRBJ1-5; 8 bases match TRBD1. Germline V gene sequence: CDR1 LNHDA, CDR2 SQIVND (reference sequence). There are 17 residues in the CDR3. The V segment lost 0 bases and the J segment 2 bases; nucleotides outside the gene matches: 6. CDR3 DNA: TGTGCCAGTAGTATAGATCAGGGGGCGGATGGCAATCAGCCCCAGCATTTT. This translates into CASSIDQGADGNQPQHF.

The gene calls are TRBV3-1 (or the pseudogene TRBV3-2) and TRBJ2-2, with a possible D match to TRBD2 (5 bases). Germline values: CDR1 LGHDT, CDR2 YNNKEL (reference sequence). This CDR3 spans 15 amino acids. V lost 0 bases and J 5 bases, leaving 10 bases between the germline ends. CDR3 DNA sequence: TGTGCCAGCAGCCAAGACAGCGGCCGGACCGGGGAGCTGTTTTTT. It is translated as CASSQDSGRTGELFF.

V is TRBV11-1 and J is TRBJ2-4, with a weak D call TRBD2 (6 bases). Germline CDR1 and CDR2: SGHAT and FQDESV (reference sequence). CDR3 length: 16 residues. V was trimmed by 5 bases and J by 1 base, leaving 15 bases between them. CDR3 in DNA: TGTGCCAGCAGCGCCCTGACTAGGTCGGCCAAAAACATTCAGTACTTC. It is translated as CASSALTRSAKNIQYF.

For the CDR3, the DNA is TGTGCCAGCAGCGTAGGTATTAGCACTGAAGCTTTCTTT. Translated: CASSVGISTEAFF. The chain has TRBV9 and TRBJ1-1; no definite D call. Trimming stripped 0 bases from V and 4 bases from J, with 7 bases between. The germline gives CDR1 SGDLS, CDR2 YYNGEE. This CDR3 spans 13 amino acids.

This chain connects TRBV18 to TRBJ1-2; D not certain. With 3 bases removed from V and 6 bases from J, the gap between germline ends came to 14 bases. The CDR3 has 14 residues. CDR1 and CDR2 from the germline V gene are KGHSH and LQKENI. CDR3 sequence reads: CASSPGFEGDGYTF. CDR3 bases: TGTGCCAGCTCACCGGGTTTTGAGGGAGATGGCTACACCTTC.

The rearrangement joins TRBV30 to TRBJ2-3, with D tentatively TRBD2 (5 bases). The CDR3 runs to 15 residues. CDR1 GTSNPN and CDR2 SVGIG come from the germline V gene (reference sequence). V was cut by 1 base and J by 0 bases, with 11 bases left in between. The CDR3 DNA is TGTGCCTGGAGTGGGGCTAGCCCTAGCACAGATACGCAGTATTTT. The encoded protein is CAWSGASPSTDTQYF.

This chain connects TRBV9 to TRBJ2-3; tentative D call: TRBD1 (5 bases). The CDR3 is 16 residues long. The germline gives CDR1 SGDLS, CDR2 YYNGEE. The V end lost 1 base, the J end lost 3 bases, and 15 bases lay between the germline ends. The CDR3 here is CASSVSRWGPTDTQYF. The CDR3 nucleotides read TGTGCCAGCAGCGTATCCCGGTGGGGCCCTACAGATACGCAGTATTTT.

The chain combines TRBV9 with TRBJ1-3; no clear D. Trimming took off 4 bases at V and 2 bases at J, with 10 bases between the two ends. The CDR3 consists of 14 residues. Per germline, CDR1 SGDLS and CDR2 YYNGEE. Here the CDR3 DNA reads TGTGCCAGCAGCCCCCAGGCGACTGGAAACACCATATATTTT. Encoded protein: CASSPQATGNTIYF.

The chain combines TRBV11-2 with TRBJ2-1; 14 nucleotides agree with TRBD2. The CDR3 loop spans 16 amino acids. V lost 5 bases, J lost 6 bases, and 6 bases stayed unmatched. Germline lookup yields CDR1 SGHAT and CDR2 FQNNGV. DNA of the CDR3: TGTGCCAGCAGCCTCGGACTAGCGGGAGGTCGCAATGAGCAGTTCTTC. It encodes CASSLGLAGGRNEQFF.

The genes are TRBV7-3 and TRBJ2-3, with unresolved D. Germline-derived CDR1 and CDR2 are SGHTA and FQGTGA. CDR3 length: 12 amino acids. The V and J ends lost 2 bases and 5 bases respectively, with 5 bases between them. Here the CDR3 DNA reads TGTGCCAGCAGCTTATCCGGAGATACGCAGTATTTT. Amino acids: CASSLSGDTQYF.

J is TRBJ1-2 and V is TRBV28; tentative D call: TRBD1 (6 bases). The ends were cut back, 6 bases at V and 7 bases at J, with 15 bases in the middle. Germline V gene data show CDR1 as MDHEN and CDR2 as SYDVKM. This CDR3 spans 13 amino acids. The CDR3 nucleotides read TGTGCCAGCAGACTACAGGGTCCGGGTGGCTACACCTTC. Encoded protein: CASRLQGPGGYTF.

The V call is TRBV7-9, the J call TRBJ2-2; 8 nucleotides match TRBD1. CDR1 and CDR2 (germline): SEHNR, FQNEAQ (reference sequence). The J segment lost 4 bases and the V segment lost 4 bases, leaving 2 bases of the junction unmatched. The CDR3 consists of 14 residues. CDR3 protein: CASSWTGTTGELFF. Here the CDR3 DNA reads TGTGCCAGCAGCTGGACAGGGACCACCGGGGAGCTGTTTTTT.

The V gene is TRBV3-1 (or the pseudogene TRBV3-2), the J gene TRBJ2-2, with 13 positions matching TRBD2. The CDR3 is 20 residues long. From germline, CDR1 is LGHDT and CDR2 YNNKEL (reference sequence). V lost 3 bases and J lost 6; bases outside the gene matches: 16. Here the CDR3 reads CASSHLGLAGEWDGSGELFF. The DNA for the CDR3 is TGTGCCAGCAGCCACCTAGGACTAGCGGGAGAGTGGGACGGATCCGGGGAGCTGTTTTTT.

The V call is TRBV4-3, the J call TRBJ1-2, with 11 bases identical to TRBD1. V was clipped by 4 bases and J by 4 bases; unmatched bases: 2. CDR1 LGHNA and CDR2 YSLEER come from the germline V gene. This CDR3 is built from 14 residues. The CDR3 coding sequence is TGCGCCAGCAGCCGGGACAGGGGGAGCTATGGCTACACCTTC. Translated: CASSRDRGSYGYTF.